Below, 20 T cell receptor beta chains from the same sample are listed, as sequenced in a study of blood T cell repertoires in COVID-19. Sequenced by immunoSEQ multiplex PCR; TCRdb stores in-frame clones only, minus some. The data show more than 95,000 clones, approximately 85% seen once. Sequenced sample: peripheral blood. The receptors originated from a man under 40 with COVID-19, enrolled during active disease.

Turning to this clone: Other DNA sequences from this sample encode an identical CDR3 as well. The chain uses TRBV6-5 and TRBJ2-1; a weak D match, TRBD2 (5 bases). CDR1 and CDR2 (germline): MNHEY, SVGAGI. This CDR3 contains 14 residues. With 1 base removed from V and 7 bases from J, the gap between germline ends came to 11 bases. CDR3: CASSYFGRENEQFF. The CDR3 DNA follows: TGTGCCAGCAGTTACTTTGGACGGGAAAATGAGCAGTTCTTC.

This chain connects TRBV7-9 to TRBJ2-7; 7 bases match TRBD1. The CDR3 has 13 amino acids. J lost 4 bases, V lost 5 bases, and 5 bases had no gene match. CDR1 is SEHNR and CDR2 is FQNEAQ in the germline V gene (reference sequence). CDR3: CASSQGQFYEQYF. CDR3 coding DNA: TGTGCCAGCAGCCAGGGACAGTTTTACGAGCAGTACTTC.

In its sample, this clone was seen a few times. V is TRBV6-5 and J is TRBJ2-7; possibly TRBD2 for D (5 bases). The germline V gene has CDR1 MNHEY and CDR2 SVGAGI. The CDR3 is made up of 14 amino acids. V was cut by 2 bases and J by 2 bases, with 10 bases left in between. In DNA form, the CDR3 reads TGTGCCAGCAGTTACACCGCGGGCCCCTACGAGCAGTACTTC. The encoded protein is CASSYTAGPYEQYF.

The chain has TRBV27 and TRBJ2-1, with 8 bases aligning to TRBD2. The CDR3 has 16 amino acids. The V and J ends lost 5 bases and 2 bases, in that order; junction bases with no gene match: 8. CDR1 and CDR2 from the germline V gene are MNHEY and SMNVEV (reference sequence). The CDR3 coding sequence is TGTGCCAGCAGTCCCCTCGGGGGGGGCCCCTACAATGAGCAGTTCTTC. Protein: CASSPLGGGPYNEQFF.

This clone is a singleton in its sample. The rearrangement links TRBV5-1 to TRBJ2-1; TRBD2 matches at 14 bases. V lost 6 bases, J lost 6 bases, and 11 bases stayed unmatched. The CDR3 loop spans 17 amino acids. Germline V gene lookup returns CDR1 SGHRS and CDR2 YFSETQ. The CDR3 sequence: CASTGLAGGPFGNEQFF. The DNA for the CDR3 is TGCGCCAGCACCGGACTAGCGGGGGGACCCTTTGGCAATGAGCAGTTCTTC.

The chain uses TRBV7-2 and TRBJ2-3, with TRBD2 matching over 11 bases. Germline assignment: CDR1 SGHTA and CDR2 FQGNSA. J gave up 2 bases and V 3 bases, and 7 bases lay outside the gene matches. The length of the CDR3 is 17 residues. CDR3 protein: CASSFFVAGGFTDTQYF. As DNA, the CDR3 is TGTGCCAGCAGCTTTTTTGTAGCGGGGGGGTTCACAGATACGCAGTATTTT.

The rearrangement uses TRBV19 and TRBJ2-5; TRBD2 matches at 15 bases. V lost 2 bases to trimming and J lost 5 bases; unmatched junction nucleotides: 9. CDR1 and CDR2 from the germline V gene are LNHDA and SQIVND (reference sequence). The CDR3 runs to 18 residues. The CDR3 DNA is TGTGCCAGTAGTATAAAGGAGGGACTAGCGGGAGGATTGGAGACCCAGTACTTC. This sequence encodes CASSIKEGLAGGLETQYF. Full variable domain (rest looked up from reference TRBV19 and TRBJ2-5): DGGITQSPKYLFRKEGQNVTLSCEQNLNHDAMYWYRQDPGQGLRLIYYSQIVNDFQKGDIAEGYSVSREKKESFPLTVTSAQKNPTAFYLCASSIKEGLAGGLETQYFGPGTRLLVL.

The chain joins TRBV19 to TRBJ1-2, with D possibly TRBD1 on 6 matching bases. V shed 3 bases and J shed 2 bases, with 13 bases lying between them. The CDR3 is 15 amino acids. The germline V gene has CDR1 LNHDA and CDR2 SQIVND (reference sequence). DNA of the CDR3: TGTGCCAGTAGTATGGGAACAGGGAAGAACTATGGCTACACCTTC. Translated, it gives CASSMGTGKNYGYTF.

This rearrangement joins TRBV4-1 to TRBJ1-5; D is ambiguous. The CDR3 sequence is 15 residues long. Germline V CDR1 and CDR2: MGHRA, YSYEKL. Trimming pared 4 bases from V and 3 bases from J, leaving 13 bases between. This chain's CDR3 is CASSPFKELNQPQHF. In DNA, the CDR3 is TGCGCCAGCAGCCCGTTCAAAGAACTCAATCAGCCCCAGCATTTT.

CDR3 sequence reads: CASSETSGGYEQYF. CDR3 sequence (DNA): TGTGCCAGCAGTGAAACTAGCGGGGGGTACGAGCAGTACTTC. This rearrangement joins TRBV6-1 to TRBJ2-7, with 12 bases fitting TRBD2. This CDR3 is 14 amino acids long. With V trimmed by 2 bases and J by 4 bases, 0 bases remained unmatched. The germline V gene has CDR1 MNHNS and CDR2 SASEGT.

The J gene is TRBJ1-4, the V gene TRBV5-6; tentative D call: TRBD1 (6 bases). This CDR3 spans 16 amino acids. Germline loops: CDR1 SGHDT, CDR2 YYEEEE. Trimming removed 3 bases from V and 0 bases from J, with 12 bases in between. CDR3 in amino acids: CASSSGAAATNEKLFF. CDR3 in DNA: TGTGCCAGCAGCTCAGGGGCAGCAGCAACTAATGAAAAACTGTTTTTT.

The chain recombines TRBV12-3 or TRBV12-4 with TRBJ1-5; the D gene is possibly TRBD1 (6 bases). The V end lost 7 bases, the J end lost 9 bases, and 16 bases lay between the germline ends. The CDR3 is 13 amino acids. As DNA, the CDR3 is TGTGCCAGCACCCAAAGGGGGACGGCGCCCCAGCATTTT. Its protein product is CASTQRGTAPQHF.

The rearrangement uses TRBV19 and TRBJ1-1, with 7 bases lining up with TRBD1. Trimming removed 5 bases from V and 5 bases from J; junction bases left unmatched: 2. Per germline, CDR1 LNHDA and CDR2 SQIVND (reference sequence). The CDR3 length is 12 residues. The CDR3 DNA sequence: TGTGCCAGTAGTGTACAGGGGACTGAAGCTTTCTTT. Amino acids: CASSVQGTEAFF.

The rearrangement joins TRBV14 to TRBJ1-2, with TRBD1 matching 10 bases. CDR3 length: 15 amino acids. Unmatched junction bases numbered 8, after V lost 3 bases and J lost 7 bases. The V gene's germline CDR1 is SGHDN and CDR2 FVKESK. The CDR3 nucleotides are TGTGCCAGCAGCCACCAAGACAGGGGGCGCGTTGGCTACACCTTC. This gives the protein CASSHQDRGRVGYTF. Filled out from reference TRBV14 and TRBJ1-2, the complete variable domain reads EAGVTQFPSHSVIEKGQTVTLRCDPISGHDNLYWYRRVMGKEIKFLLHFVKESKQDESGMPNNRFLAERTGGTYSTLKVQPAELEDSGVYFCASSHQDRGRVGYTFGSGTRLTVV.

This chain joins TRBV10-3 and TRBJ2-5, with D uncertain. Germline lookup yields CDR1 ENHRY and CDR2 SYGVKD. V gave up 7 bases and J gave up 4 bases, with 13 bases separating them. CDR3 length equals 13 residues. The CDR3: CAIMREPSETQYF. The CDR3 bases are TGTGCCATCATGCGAGAACCGTCAGAGACCCAGTACTTC.

The rearrangement joins TRBV18 to TRBJ1-4; no clear D gene. The CDR3 is 16 amino acids. V was shortened by 3 bases and J by 3 bases, with 14 bases between the two germline ends. Germline-derived CDR1 and CDR2 are KGHSH and LQKENI. The CDR3 here is CASSPIPPGSNEKLFF. The CDR3 DNA sequence: TGTGCCAGCTCACCGATTCCCCCGGGTTCTAATGAAAAACTGTTTTTT.

This chain joins TRBV5-1 and TRBJ1-3; no firm D call. V was clipped by 2 bases and J by 4 bases, with 13 bases between them. CDR1 is SGHRS and CDR2 is YFSETQ in the germline V gene. CDR3 length equals 15 residues. In DNA form, the CDR3 reads TGCGCCAGCAGCTTAATGGGTGACTCAGGAAACACCATATATTTT. Encoded protein: CASSLMGDSGNTIYF.

The V call is TRBV6-6, the J call TRBJ2-7; 11 nucleotides align to TRBD2. This CDR3 is 16 amino acids long. The germline V gene has CDR1 MNHNY and CDR2 SVGAGI (reference sequence). V was clipped by 0 bases and J by 5 bases; unmatched bases: 6. The CDR3 nucleotides read TGTGCCAGCAGTTACTCGATAGCGGGAGGGCCCCACGAGCAGTACTTC. Its protein is CASSYSIAGGPHEQYF.

This clone showed up just a few times. The chain carries TRBV4-1 and TRBJ1-6; a weak D match, TRBD1 (5 bases). Trimming removed 4 bases at V and 5 bases at J, with 9 bases between. CDR1 is MGHRA and CDR2 is YSYEKL in the germline V gene. This CDR3 comprises 14 residues. The CDR3, as DNA: TGCGCCAGCAGCCCTGACAGTAATAATTCACCCCTCCACTTT. Residues: CASSPDSNNSPLHF.

The chain employs TRBV6-2 or TRBV6-3 and TRBJ1-2; D gene uncertain. CDR1 is MNHEY, CDR2 SVGEGT, per germline. The V and J ends lost 4 bases and 4 bases respectively, with 13 bases between them. The CDR3 is made up of 14 amino acids. CDR3 DNA: TGTGCCAGCAGTTTACATGGGAGCAGCTATGGCTACACCTTC. Translation: CASSLHGSSYGYTF.